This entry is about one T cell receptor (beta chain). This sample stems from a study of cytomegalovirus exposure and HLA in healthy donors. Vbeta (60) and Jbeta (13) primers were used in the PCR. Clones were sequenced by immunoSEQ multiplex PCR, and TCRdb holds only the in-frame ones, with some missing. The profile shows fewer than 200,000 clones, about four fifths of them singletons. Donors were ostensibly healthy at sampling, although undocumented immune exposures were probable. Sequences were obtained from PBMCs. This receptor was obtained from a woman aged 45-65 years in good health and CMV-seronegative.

The DNA of the CDR3 is TGTGCCAGCAGCCTATCCTTAGCGGGAGGGCCCCTAGATACGCAGTATTTT. Translation gives CASSLSLAGGPLDTQYF. The chain is built from TRBV14 and TRBJ2-3; 11 bases line up with TRBD2. This CDR3 has 17 amino acids. Germline loops: CDR1 SGHDN, CDR2 FVKESK. J was trimmed by 5 bases and V by 4 bases; bases with no gene match: 11.